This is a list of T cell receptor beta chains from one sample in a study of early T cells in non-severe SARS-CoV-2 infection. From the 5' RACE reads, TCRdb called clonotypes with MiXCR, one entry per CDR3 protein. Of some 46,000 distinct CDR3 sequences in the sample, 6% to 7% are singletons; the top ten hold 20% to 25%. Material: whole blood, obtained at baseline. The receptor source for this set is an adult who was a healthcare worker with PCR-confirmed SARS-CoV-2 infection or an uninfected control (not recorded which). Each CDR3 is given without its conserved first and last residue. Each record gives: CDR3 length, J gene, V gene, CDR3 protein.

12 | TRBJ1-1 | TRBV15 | ATSFQRGSTEAF
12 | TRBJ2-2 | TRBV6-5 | ASSYSAGTGELF
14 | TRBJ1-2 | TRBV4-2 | ASSPVGQGGDYGYT
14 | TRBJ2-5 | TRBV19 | ASSMERQGPVETQY
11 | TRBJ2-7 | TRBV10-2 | ASSGRGGGEQY
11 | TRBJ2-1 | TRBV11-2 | ASSLGIGGEQF
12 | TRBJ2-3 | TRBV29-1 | SVESGRATDTQY
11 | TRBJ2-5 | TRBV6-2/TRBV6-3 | ASTYRVQETQY
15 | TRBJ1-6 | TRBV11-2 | ASTNLAVGRVNSPLH
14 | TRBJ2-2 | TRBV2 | ASSEGPSENTGELF
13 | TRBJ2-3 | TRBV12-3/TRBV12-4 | ASSLSRTSTDTQY
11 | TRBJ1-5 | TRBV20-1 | SAQRSQGRSQH
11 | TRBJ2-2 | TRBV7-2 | ASSLGPTGELF
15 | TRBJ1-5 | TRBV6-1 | ASRIGKSSYSNQPQH
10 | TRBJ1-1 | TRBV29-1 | SVVKLNTEAF
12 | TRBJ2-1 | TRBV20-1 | SARVSGRYNEQF
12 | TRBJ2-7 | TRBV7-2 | ASSPGGTGARQY
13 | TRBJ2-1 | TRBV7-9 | ASSPLVSTYNEQF
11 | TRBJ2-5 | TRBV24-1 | ATASVQPETQY
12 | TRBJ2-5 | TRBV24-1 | ATSEPPPQETQY
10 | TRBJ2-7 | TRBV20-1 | SAHDGDYEQY
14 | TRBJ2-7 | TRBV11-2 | ASYGAGASLIYEQY